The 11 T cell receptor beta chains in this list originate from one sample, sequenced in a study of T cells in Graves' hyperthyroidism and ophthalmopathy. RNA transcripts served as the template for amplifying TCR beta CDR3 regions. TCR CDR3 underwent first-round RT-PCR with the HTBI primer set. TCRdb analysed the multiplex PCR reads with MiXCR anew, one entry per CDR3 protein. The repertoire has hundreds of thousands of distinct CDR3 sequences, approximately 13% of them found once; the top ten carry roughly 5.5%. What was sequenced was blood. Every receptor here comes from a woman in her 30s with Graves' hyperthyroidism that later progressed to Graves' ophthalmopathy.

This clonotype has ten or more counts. Here the CDR3 reads CASSLGTGVSPYF. In nucleotides, the CDR3 is TGTGCCAGCAGCCTTGGGACAGGGGTCAGCCCATACTTC. The chain is built from TRBV3-1 and TRBJ2-5; 10 bases match TRBD1. CDR3 length: 13 amino acids. With 4 bases clipped from V and 14 bases from J, the junction kept 10 bases outside the gene matches. The germline V gene encodes CDR1 LGHDT and CDR2 YNNKEL (reference sequence).

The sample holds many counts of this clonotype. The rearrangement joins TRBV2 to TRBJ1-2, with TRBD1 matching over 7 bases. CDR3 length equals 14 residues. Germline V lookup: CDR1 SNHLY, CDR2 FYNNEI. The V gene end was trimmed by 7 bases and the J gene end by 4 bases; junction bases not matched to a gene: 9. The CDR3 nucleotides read TGTGCCAGCATGAGGGACAGCACCCGCTATGGCTACACCTTC. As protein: CASMRDSTRYGYTF.

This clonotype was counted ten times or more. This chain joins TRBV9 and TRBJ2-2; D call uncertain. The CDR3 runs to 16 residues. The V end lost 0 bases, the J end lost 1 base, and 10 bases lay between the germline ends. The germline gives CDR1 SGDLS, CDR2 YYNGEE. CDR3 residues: CASSVDATLNTGELFF. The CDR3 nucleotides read TGTGCCAGCAGCGTAGATGCCACTTTGAACACCGGGGAGCTGTTTTTT.

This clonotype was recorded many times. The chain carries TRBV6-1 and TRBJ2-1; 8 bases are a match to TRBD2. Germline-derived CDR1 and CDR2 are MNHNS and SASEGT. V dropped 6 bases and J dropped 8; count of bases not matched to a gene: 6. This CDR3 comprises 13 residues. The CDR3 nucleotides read TGTGCCAGCAGCCGCGGACTAGCCGATGAGCAGTTCTTC. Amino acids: CASSRGLADEQFF.

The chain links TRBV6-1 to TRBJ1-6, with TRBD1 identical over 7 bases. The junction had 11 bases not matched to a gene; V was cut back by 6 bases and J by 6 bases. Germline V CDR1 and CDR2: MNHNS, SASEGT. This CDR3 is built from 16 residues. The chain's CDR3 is CASSPIRQGSNSPLHF. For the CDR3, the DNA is TGTGCCAGCAGCCCTATTAGACAGGGAAGTAATTCACCCCTCCACTTT.

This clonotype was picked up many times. CDR3 residues: CASSSQENQPQHF. The DNA for the CDR3 is TGTGCCAGCAGCTCGCAGGAGAATCAGCCCCAGCATTTT. This sequence joins TRBV7-2 and TRBJ1-5; no clear D. CDR1 SGHTA and CDR2 FQGNSA come from the germline V gene. The CDR3 totals 13 residues. Deletions cut 4 bases from V and 4 bases from J, with 8 bases between. Complete variable domain (other parts from reference TRBV7-2 and TRBJ1-5): GAGVSQSPSNKVTEKGKDVELRCDPISGHTALYWYRQSLGQGLEFLIYFQGNSAPDKSGLPSDRFSAERTGGSVSTLTIQRTQQEDSAVYLCASSSQENQPQHFGDGTRLSIL.

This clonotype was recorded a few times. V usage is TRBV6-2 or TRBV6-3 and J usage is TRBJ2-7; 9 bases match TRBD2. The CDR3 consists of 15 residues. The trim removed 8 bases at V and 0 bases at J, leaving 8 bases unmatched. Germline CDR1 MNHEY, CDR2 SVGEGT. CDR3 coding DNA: TGTGCCAGCGAGTCCCATAGCGGGAGCTCCTACGAGCAGTACTTC. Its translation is CASESHSGSSYEQYF.

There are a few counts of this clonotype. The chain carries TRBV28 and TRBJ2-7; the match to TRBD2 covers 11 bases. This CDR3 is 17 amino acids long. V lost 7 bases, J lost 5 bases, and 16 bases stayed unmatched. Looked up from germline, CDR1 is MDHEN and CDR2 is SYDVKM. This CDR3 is CASTPGIAGGLPDEQYF. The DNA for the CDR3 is TGTGCCAGCACCCCGGGGATAGCGGGAGGGCTTCCCGACGAGCAGTACTTC.

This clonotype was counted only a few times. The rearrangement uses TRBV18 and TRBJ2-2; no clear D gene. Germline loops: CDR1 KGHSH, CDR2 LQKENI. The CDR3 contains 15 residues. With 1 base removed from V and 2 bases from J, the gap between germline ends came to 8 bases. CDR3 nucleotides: TGTGCCAGCTCACCACAATACTCCAACACCGGGGAGCTGTTTTTT. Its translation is CASSPQYSNTGELFF.

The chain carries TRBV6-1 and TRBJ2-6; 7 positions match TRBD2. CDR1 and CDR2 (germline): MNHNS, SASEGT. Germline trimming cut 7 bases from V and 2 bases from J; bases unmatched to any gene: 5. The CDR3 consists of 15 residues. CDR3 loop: CASTAGAAGANVLTF. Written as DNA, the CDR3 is TGTGCCAGCACCGCGGGAGCGGCTGGGGCCAACGTCCTGACTTTC.

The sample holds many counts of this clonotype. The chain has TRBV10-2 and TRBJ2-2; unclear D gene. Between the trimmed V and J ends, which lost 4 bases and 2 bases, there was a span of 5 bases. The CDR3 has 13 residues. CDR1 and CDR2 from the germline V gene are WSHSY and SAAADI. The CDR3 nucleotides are TGCGCCAGCAGTGGAGGTAACACCGGGGAGCTGTTTTTT. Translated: CASSGGNTGELFF.